These 26 T cell receptor beta chains were sequenced from one sample in a study of tumor-infiltrating lymphocytes in localized non-small cell lung cancer. The table came from immunoSEQ multiplex PCR; TCRdb's copy has only in-frame clones and leaves some out. The sample comprises 21,000 or so clones, just under 75% of which are singletons, and 6.3% rests with the top ten. Sequenced material: lung tumor tissue. Receptor source: a human donor with non-small cell lung cancer.

This clone has just a few counts. The chain uses TRBV6-1 and TRBJ1-2, with 8 nucleotides matching TRBD1. This CDR3 has 14 amino acids. Germline loops: CDR1 MNHNS, CDR2 SASEGT. Trimming at V came to 5 bases and at J to 0 bases, leaving 2 bases not matched to a gene. The CDR3 coding sequence is TGTGCCAGCAGTACAGGGGGTACTAACTATGGCTACACCTTC. Amino acid sequence: CASSTGGTNYGYTF.

This clone was counted between two and nine times. The CDR3 DNA reads as TGTGCCATCAGTGATTCAGGGGGTACCCAAGAGACCCAGTACTTC. Translating gives CAISDSGGTQETQYF. The gene calls are TRBV10-3 and TRBJ2-5; 7 positions agree with TRBD1. CDR1 and CDR2 (germline): ENHRY, SYGVKD. Trimming removed 3 bases from V and 1 base from J; junction bases left unmatched: 5. The CDR3 contains 15 residues.

This chain uses TRBV5-1 with TRBJ2-5, with TRBD1 identical over 9 bases. V lost 3 bases, J lost 5 bases, and 2 bases stayed unmatched. The CDR3 has 13 amino acids. Germline V gene sequence: CDR1 SGHRS, CDR2 YFSETQ. The DNA of the CDR3 is TGCGCCAGCAGCTATGGACAGGGGGAGACCCAGTACTTC. Translation gives CASSYGQGETQYF.

The DNA for the CDR3 is TGTGCCAGCTCACCACAAAAGGAGAACACTGAAGCTTTCTTT. This sequence encodes CASSPQKENTEAFF. The rearrangement links TRBV18 to TRBJ1-1; D is unresolved. The CDR3 is 14 residues long. Germline-derived CDR1 and CDR2 are KGHSH and LQKENI. Trimming shortened V by 1 base and J by 1 base, and 7 bases separated the two germline ends.

The chain links TRBV19 to TRBJ1-5; weak D call: TRBD1 (5 bases). This CDR3 is built from 16 residues. In germline, CDR1 is LNHDA, CDR2 SQIVND (reference sequence). V was pared by 5 bases and J by 6 bases, with 20 bases between. As DNA, the CDR3 is TGTGCCAGTAGTCTTTTACCGGGCCCGGGGGGTCAGCCCCAGCATTTT. Protein sequence: CASSLLPGPGGQPQHF.

The rearrangement joins TRBV9 to TRBJ1-3; no clear D gene. Germline V gene data show CDR1 as SGDLS and CDR2 as YYNGEE. V lost 3 bases, J lost 0 bases, and 7 bases lay in between. The CDR3 runs 14 residues. CDR3 DNA: TGTGCCAGCAGCGATAGGCGCTCTGGAAACACCATATATTTT. This encodes CASSDRRSGNTIYF.

This sequence joins TRBV19 and TRBJ1-4, with 8 positions matching TRBD1. V trimming: 6 bases; J trimming: 6 bases; junction bases outside the gene matches: 6. Looked up from germline, CDR1 is LNHDA and CDR2 is SQIVND (reference sequence). The CDR3 extends over 14 amino acids. The CDR3 DNA reads as TGTGCCAGTAGACAAGACAGGGGACATGAAAAACTGTTTTTT. It specifies CASRQDRGHEKLFF.

The chain joins TRBV18 to TRBJ2-6; D is unclear. Trimming removed 2 bases at V and 0 bases at J, with 14 bases between. Germline V lookup: CDR1 KGHSH, CDR2 LQKENI. The CDR3 runs to 18 residues. The CDR3 loop reads CASSPILERHSGANVLTF. The CDR3 DNA reads as TGTGCCAGCTCACCAATTCTTGAACGGCACTCTGGGGCCAACGTCCTGACTTTC.

The rearrangement links TRBV4-3 to TRBJ1-4, with D perhaps matching TRBD1 (6 bases). CDR3 length: 16 residues. V lost 0 bases, J lost 4 bases, and 12 bases lay in between. The germline CDR1 and CDR2 sequences are LGHNA and YSLEER. The CDR3 DNA reads TGCGCCAGCAGCCAAGACGGGTCAGGGGTTAATGAAAAACTGTTTTTT. Encoded protein: CASSQDGSGVNEKLFF.

The V and J genes are TRBV10-3 and TRBJ2-6, with 7 bases aligning to TRBD1. The germline gives CDR1 ENHRY, CDR2 SYGVKD. This CDR3 contains 16 residues. With V trimmed by 3 bases and J by 1 base, 3 bases remained unmatched. The CDR3 loop reads CAISEKQGSGANVLTF. CDR3 DNA sequence: TGTGCCATCAGTGAAAAACAGGGGTCTGGGGCCAACGTCCTGACTTTC.

V usage is TRBV13 and J usage is TRBJ1-1, with D hard to call. The germline CDR1 and CDR2 sequences are PRHDT and FYEKMQ (reference sequence). This CDR3 has 16 amino acids. V lost 1 base and J 9 bases, leaving 21 bases between the germline ends. CDR3 protein: CASSLAPLLGTDKAFF. The CDR3 DNA sequence: TGTGCCAGCAGCTTAGCCCCGCTCCTAGGCACCGATAAAGCTTTCTTT.

The chain couples TRBV10-1 to TRBJ1-1; 10 bases fit TRBD1. The CDR3 covers 14 residues. With V trimmed by 8 bases and J by 4 bases, 7 bases remained unmatched. Germline V lookup: CDR1 WNHNN, CDR2 SYGVQD (reference sequence). The CDR3 here is CASGRDRGSTEAFF. CDR3 nucleotides: TGCGCCAGCGGAAGGGACAGGGGTAGCACTGAAGCTTTCTTT.

The chain has TRBV25-1 and TRBJ1-4; D remains ambiguous. Germline lookup yields CDR1 MGHDK and CDR2 SYGVNS. The CDR3 loop spans 12 amino acids. V gave up 8 bases and J gave up 8 bases, with 12 bases separating them. The CDR3: CASLSPGEKLFF. The CDR3 DNA sequence: TGTGCCAGCCTCAGTCCGGGCGAAAAACTGTTTTTT.

The J gene is TRBJ1-1, the V gene TRBV20-1; unclear D gene. V lost 3 bases and J 10 bases, leaving 12 bases between the germline ends. The CDR3 is made up of 11 amino acids. Per germline, CDR1 DFQATT and CDR2 SNEGSKA (reference sequence). The DNA for the CDR3 is TGCAGTGCTAGTCCAGGTTATGGAGCTTTCTTT. Encoded protein: CSASPGYGAFF.

This chain links TRBV30 with TRBJ2-2; D unclear. CDR3 length: 13 residues. Trimming pared 0 bases from V and 4 bases from J, leaving 6 bases between. Germline V gene lookup returns CDR1 GTSNPN and CDR2 SVGIG (reference sequence). The CDR3 loop reads CAWSVQGTGELFF. CDR3 DNA: TGTGCCTGGAGTGTACAAGGCACCGGGGAGCTGTTTTTT.

This clone turned up a few times. V is TRBV18 and J is TRBJ1-3; D unclear. Germline lookup yields CDR1 KGHSH and CDR2 LQKENI. This CDR3 comprises 17 residues. V was cut by 1 base and J by 1 base, with 14 bases left in between. The CDR3 protein is CASSPRVGLQSGNTIYF. Here the CDR3 DNA reads TGTGCCAGCTCACCACGTGTTGGGCTCCAGTCTGGAAACACCATATATTTT.

This clone is a singleton in its sample. This chain uses TRBV18 with TRBJ1-3, with 9 bases identical to TRBD1. The germline gives CDR1 KGHSH, CDR2 LQKENI. The length of the CDR3 is 18 residues. With 6 bases clipped from V and 0 bases from J, the junction kept 12 bases outside the gene matches. The CDR3 nucleotides read TGTGCCAGCTCCCTCAGAAAGGACAGGGGAAGCTCTGGAAACACCATATATTTT. Translating gives CASSLRKDRGSSGNTIYF.

The J gene is TRBJ1-4, the V gene TRBV7-9; TRBD1 might be the D (5 bases). There are 15 residues in the CDR3. The V end lost 3 bases, the J end lost 0 bases, and 8 bases lay between the germline ends. CDR1 is SEHNR, CDR2 FQNEAQ, per germline (reference sequence). Written as DNA, the CDR3 is TGTGCCAGCAGCTTTAAAGGGGCAACTAATGAAAAACTGTTTTTT. Translated, it gives CASSFKGATNEKLFF.

This clone was recorded once. This chain joins TRBV18 and TRBJ2-2, with 8 nucleotides matching TRBD1. The CDR3 extends over 17 amino acids. With V trimmed by 2 bases and J by 5 bases, 10 bases remained unmatched. The germline gives CDR1 KGHSH, CDR2 LQKENI. CDR3 residues: CASSPNSGTGGTGELFF. The CDR3 DNA follows: TGTGCCAGCTCACCAAATTCGGGGACAGGAGGGACCGGGGAGCTGTTTTTT.

The chain carries TRBV7-9 and TRBJ2-4; D may match TRBD1 or TRBD2 (7 bases each). The germline V gene encodes CDR1 SEHNR and CDR2 FQNEAQ (reference sequence). Trimming took off 1 base at V and 1 base at J, with 20 bases between the two ends. The CDR3 contains 19 residues. In DNA form, the CDR3 reads TGTGCCAGCAGCTTAGGGGACAGCGGGGCTCGAAGGGCCAAAAACATTCAGTACTTC. It is translated as CASSLGDSGARRAKNIQYF. Variable domain in full (rest from reference TRBV7-9 and TRBJ2-4): DTGVSQNPRHKITKRGQNVTFRCDPISEHNRLYWYRQTLGQGPEFLTYFQNEAQLEKSRLLSDRFSAERPKGSFSTLEIQRTEQGDSAMYLCASSLGDSGARRAKNIQYFGAGTRLSVL.

The chain is built from TRBV5-1 and TRBJ2-1, with a possible D match to TRBD1 (6 bases). This CDR3 spans 13 amino acids. The V gene lost 4 bases and the J gene lost 6 bases, with 11 bases spanning the gap. The germline V gene encodes CDR1 SGHRS and CDR2 YFSETQ. CDR3 amino acids: CASSPQGTNEQFF. The CDR3 DNA is TGCGCCAGCAGCCCGCAGGGGACCAATGAGCAGTTCTTC.

The chain couples TRBV2 to TRBJ2-3, with D possibly being TRBD2 (6 bases). Deletions cut 6 bases from V and 8 bases from J, with 12 bases between. Germline V gene data show CDR1 as SNHLY and CDR2 as FYNNEI. The CDR3 is 12 residues long. CDR3 residues: CASSGGDSTQYF. CDR3 DNA: TGTGCCAGCAGCGGCGGGGACTCTACGCAGTATTTT.

The chain is built from TRBV11-3 and TRBJ2-5, with 12 bases lining up with TRBD2. The length of the CDR3 is 15 residues. Germline V lookup: CDR1 SGHNT, CDR2 YENEEA. V was clipped by 5 bases and J by 3 bases; unmatched bases: 4. In DNA form, the CDR3 reads TGTGCCAGCAGCCCGTGGACTAGCGGGGAAGAGACCCAGTACTTC. Translation: CASSPWTSGEETQYF. Variable domain in full (rest from reference TRBV11-3 and TRBJ2-5): EAGVVQSPRYKIIEKKQPVAFWCNPISGHNTLYWYLQNLGQGPELLIRYENEEAVDDSQLPKDRFSAERLKGVDSTLKIQPAELGDSAVYLCASSPWTSGEETQYFGPGTRLLVL.

This clone occurred once. In the same sample, other DNA sequences code for this CDR3. This rearrangement joins TRBV5-4 to TRBJ1-5; D ambiguous. This CDR3 is built from 12 residues. Germline loops: CDR1 SGHNT, CDR2 YYREEE (reference sequence). The germline V and J ends were trimmed by 0 bases and 3 bases, with 1 base remaining between them. The CDR3 sequence is CASSLDNQPQHF. Written as DNA, the CDR3 is TGTGCCAGCAGCTTGGACAATCAGCCCCAGCATTTT.

This clone showed up just a few times. The chain combines TRBV9 with TRBJ2-5, with TRBD1 identical over 9 bases. J was trimmed by 2 bases and V by 0 bases; bases with no gene match: 2. Germline CDR1 reads SGDLS; CDR2 reads YYNGEE. The length of the CDR3 is 15 residues. CDR3 nucleotide sequence: TGTGCCAGCAGCGTAGCTGGGACAGGGCAAGAGACCCAGTACTTC. This encodes CASSVAGTGQETQYF.

The chain carries TRBV2 and TRBJ2-7, with no clear D. The CDR3 runs to 13 residues. The V and J ends lost 6 bases and 0 bases respectively, with 9 bases between them. The V gene's germline CDR1 is SNHLY and CDR2 FYNNEI. CDR3 protein: CASRVAASYEQYF. The CDR3 DNA reads as TGTGCCAGCAGAGTAGCAGCCTCCTACGAGCAGTACTTC.